The sequence of this T cell receptor beta chain was determined in a study of T cell responses to AZD1222 COVID-19 vaccine. This clone showed up just once. Its antigen is not known. Here immunoSEQ multiplex PCR was the method, and the copy in TCRdb shows in-frame clones only, minus some. The sample carries some 170,000 clones, around 90% recorded once. Study observations and caveats: Donors were mostly white British, more females; clonal diversity possibly underestimated. The reported proportion of spike-specific TCRs targeting unmutated variant regions was nearly half. Spike-wide coverage was observed for vaccine-associated CD4 TCRs, with dominant responses at 160-218 and 743-854. The study identified only 6 or 7 AZD1222 recipients as seropositive at baseline.

The sample here was peripheral blood, taken on day 0 of AZD1222 vaccination. This receptor was taken from an adult in good health.

DNA of the CDR3: TGTGCCAGCAGTTTAACAGGGGAGAGCACTGAAGCTTTCTTT. It yields the protein CASSLTGESTEAFF. This sequence joins TRBV27 and TRBJ1-1, with 7 bases matching TRBD1. V was pared by 2 bases and J by 4 bases, with 4 bases of the junction left unmatched. This CDR3 contains 14 residues. Germline V gene data show CDR1 as MNHEY and CDR2 as SMNVEV (reference sequence).